This paragraph covers one T cell receptor (beta chain) sequence. These data come from a study of technical replicates of blood from several donors. Clones were read by immunoSEQ multiplex PCR, and TCRdb kept only the in-frame ones, dropping some. This sample has approximately 92,000 clones, with 85% to 95% found just once. The V gene's germline CDR1 is DFQATT and CDR2 SNEGSKA (reference sequence). The CDR3 has 11 amino acids. The ends were cut back, 6 bases at V and 3 bases at J, with 9 bases in the middle. The receptor's source is a human donor in good health. V is TRBV20-1 and J is TRBJ2-7; tentative D call: TRBD2 (5 bases). Sequenced material: T cells isolated from PBMCs. The DNA for the CDR3 is TGCAGTGCCGAAGGAGGCTACGAGCAGTACTTC. It specifies CSAEGGYEQYF.